This T cell receptor beta chain stems from a study of T cell responses to AZD1222 COVID-19 vaccine. Turning to the study itself: Samples with a second dose at about 4 or about 12 weeks were pooled together.

Assay used: immunoSEQ multiplex PCR; TCRdb lists only in-frame clones, some missing. The table lists some 190,000 clones, 85% to 95% of them singletons. Comments on this clone: Its matching antigen is unknown.

Notes on the study in general: Vaccine-associated CD4 TCRs spanned spike, dominant at 160-218 and 743-854. Repertoire sampling was restricted to post-peak T cell response timepoints.

V shed 3 bases, J shed 7 bases, and the junction held 7 bases outside the gene matches. Per germline, CDR1 SNHLY and CDR2 FYNNEI. The CDR3 covers 15 residues. This clonotype was obtained from an adult in good health. The rearrangement joins TRBV2 to TRBJ2-1, with TRBD2 matching 9 bases. The source material was peripheral blood, sampled on day 0 of AZD1222 vaccination. The chain's CDR3 is CASSETSGGLNEQFF. The CDR3 nucleotides read TGTGCCAGCAGTGAGACGAGCGGGGGGCTTAATGAGCAGTTCTTC.